One sample yielded the 8 T cell receptor beta chains listed below, sequenced in a study of T-cell memory formation after mild COVID-19. Each CDR3 protein gets one entry after TCRdb re-called the 5' RACE reads with MiXCR. This table holds around 430,000 distinct CDR3 sequences, approximately 16% found once. What was sequenced was PBMCs or a T cell subset sorted from them (not recorded which). The receptors stem from a man aged 18 to 29 who had mild COVID-19 (a few samples of this study predate the infection). Cell type and time point are not known.

The genes are TRBV12-3 or TRBV12-4 and TRBJ1-3; 9 bases agree with TRBD1. The CDR3 sequence is 16 residues long. Trimming at V came to 1 base and at J to 0 bases, leaving 1 base not matched to a gene. Here the CDR3 reads CASSLETGGSGNTIYF. Here the CDR3 DNA reads TGTGCCAGCAGTTTAGAGACAGGGGGCTCTGGAAACACCATATATTTT.

The chain uses TRBV20-1 and TRBJ1-2; D gene uncertain. Germline V lookup: CDR1 DFQATT, CDR2 SNEGSKA (reference sequence). Trimming took off 4 bases at V and 7 bases at J, with 16 bases between the two ends. The CDR3 runs to 13 residues. The CDR3 region is CSATLSGSGGYTF. The CDR3 bases are TGCAGTGCTACCCTATCTGGCTCCGGTGGCTACACCTTC.

The chain has TRBV7-9 and TRBJ2-1, with 8 nucleotides matching TRBD2. In germline, CDR1 is SEHNR, CDR2 FQNEAQ (reference sequence). V dropped 5 bases and J dropped 7; count of bases not matched to a gene: 13. The CDR3 sequence is 16 residues long. The CDR3 DNA follows: TGTGCCAGCAGCGCCCCAGGGTGGCGGGGGGTAAATGAGCAGTTCTTC. It translates to CASSAPGWRGVNEQFF.

The chain recombines TRBV12-3 or TRBV12-4 with TRBJ2-7; unclear D gene. The V gene lost 3 bases and the J gene lost 4 bases, with 10 bases spanning the gap. This CDR3 has 13 amino acids. In nucleotides, the CDR3 is TGTGCCAGCAGTTTCGGTGCTTTGTACGAGCAGTACTTC. Translation gives CASSFGALYEQYF.

Only a few counts were recorded for this clonotype. The chain carries TRBV20-1 and TRBJ2-1; 8 bases fit TRBD2. J gave up 13 bases and V 7 bases, and 12 bases lay outside the gene matches. In germline, CDR1 is DFQATT, CDR2 SNEGSKA (reference sequence). The CDR3 is made up of 12 amino acids. In nucleotides, the CDR3 is TGCAGTGTTTCCTTGAAGCTAGCGGGTCAGTTCTTC. Its translation is CSVSLKLAGQFF.

This clonotype showed up just a few times. This chain links TRBV7-9 with TRBJ2-5; D not resolved. This CDR3 comprises 14 residues. In germline, CDR1 is SEHNR, CDR2 FQNEAQ (reference sequence). Between the trimmed V and J ends, which lost 1 base and 5 bases, there was a span of 11 bases. CDR3 loop: CASSLGPLGETQYF. Written as DNA, the CDR3 is TGTGCCAGCAGCTTAGGACCTCTGGGGGAGACCCAGTACTTC.

J is TRBJ2-3 and V is TRBV11-2; D is uncertain. This CDR3 has 13 amino acids. Germline assignment: CDR1 SGHAT and CDR2 FQNNGV. Between the trimmed V and J ends, which lost 7 bases and 4 bases, there was a span of 12 bases. The CDR3 DNA follows: TGTGCCAGCACCGTTCCTGGGGCAGATACGCAGTATTTT. Residues: CASTVPGADTQYF.

This clonotype was seen only a few times. The V gene is TRBV3-1, the J gene TRBJ1-2; D may be TRBD1 (6 bases). Trimming pared 0 bases from V and 5 bases from J, leaving 19 bases between. The germline V gene encodes CDR1 LGHDT and CDR2 YNNKEL (reference sequence). The CDR3 covers 17 residues. The DNA of the CDR3 is TGTGCCAGCAGCCAAGAGAGCGCGGGGGGCTCATTTTATGGCTACACCTTC. Its translation is CASSQESAGGSFYGYTF.